The following is a T cell receptor (beta chain) sequence with its context. Germline V lookup: CDR1 SNHLY, CDR2 FYNNEI. The CDR3 length is 13 residues. V lost 11 bases, J lost 2 bases, and 6 bases stayed unmatched. This sample stems from a study of Graves' ophthalmopathy and Graves' hyperthyroidism. Amplification from RNA transcripts yielded the TCR beta CDR3 regions. First-round RT-PCR employed HTBI primers, with a second-round multiplex PCR after it. TCRdb recomputed calls from the multiplex PCR reads with MiXCR, one row per CDR3 protein. The sample lists around 1.1 million distinct CDR3 sequences, 35% to 40% occurring once.

This chain links TRBV2 with TRBJ1-2; 9 bases line up with TRBD1. Sequenced sample: peripheral blood or thyroid tissue (not recorded which). This receptor was taken from an adult man with Graves' hyperthyroidism. As DNA, the CDR3 is TGTGCCGGGGGACAGGGCCAGAACTATGGCTACACCTTC. This encodes CAGGQGQNYGYTF. The whole variable domain, remainder taken from reference TRBV2 and TRBJ1-2, is EPEVTQTPSHQVTQMGQEVILRCVPISNHLYFYWYRQILGQKVEFLVSFYNNEISEKSEIFDDQFSVERPDGSNFTLKIRSTKLEDSAMYFCAGGQGQNYGYTFGSGTRLTVV.